Listed below are T cell receptor beta chains from one sample, sequenced in a study of early T cells in non-severe SARS-CoV-2 infection. MiXCR, run by TCRdb on the 5' RACE reads, gives a single entry per CDR3 protein. The table lists around 49,000 distinct CDR3 sequences, around 10% of them singletons. The sample taken for sequencing was whole blood. The receptors here all came from an adult who was a healthcare worker with PCR-confirmed SARS-CoV-2 infection or an uninfected control (not recorded which). The CDR3 runs from the conserved cysteine through the conserved F or W. A D gene is named only where the DNA matches it firmly. Size values are once, few and many counts, or a class for expanded clones, and some rows have none.

d_call,v_call,j_call,clone_size,cdr3_aa,cdr3_nt
NA,TRBV10-3,TRBJ2-3,few,CAISEPGSAVVDTQYF,TGTGCCATCAGTGAGCCGGGCTCAGCAGTCGTAGATACGCAGTATTTT
NA,TRBV28,TRBJ1-4,many,CASTGTVVLEKLFF,TGTGCCAGCACAGGGACTGTCGTTCTTGAAAAACTGTTTTTT
NA,TRBV7-9,TRBJ2-5,many,CASSFLKETQYF,TGTGCCAGCAGCTTTTTAAAAGAGACCCAGTACTTC
NA,TRBV7-9,TRBJ2-7,few,CASSLARRDEQYF,TGTGCCAGCAGCTTAGCGCGGCGGGACGAGCAGTACTTC
TRBD2,TRBV28,TRBJ2-3,many,CASSSGTRGTDTQYF,TGTGCCAGCAGTTCCGGGACTAGGGGCACAGATACGCAGTATTTT
NA,TRBV5-1,TRBJ1-1,NA,CASSLPGNTEAFF,TGCGCCAGCAGCTTGCCGGGGAACACTGAAGCTTTCTTT
NA,TRBV5-4,TRBJ2-1,many,CASSSMYNEQFF,TGTGCCAGCAGCTCTATGTACAATGAGCAGTTCTTC
NA,TRBV28,TRBJ1-5,NA,CASRGKRNQPQHF,TGTGCCAGCAGAGGGAAGAGGAATCAGCCCCAGCATTTT
NA,TRBV18,TRBJ2-7,many,CASSPPAPAEQYF,TGTGCCAGCTCACCACCGGCCCCCGCCGAGCAGTACTTC
NA,TRBV7-6,TRBJ2-2,NA,CASSFDRQMNTGELFF,TGTGCCAGCAGCTTTGACCGACAGATGAACACCGGGGAGCTGTTTTTT
TRBD2,TRBV6-5,TRBJ2-7,many,CASRQTSGSYEQYF,TGTGCCAGCAGACAAACTAGCGGGAGCTACGAGCAGTACTTC
NA,TRBV20-1,TRBJ1-1,few,CSAKEGSVMNTEAFF,TGCAGTGCAAAAGAGGGATCGGTGATGAACACTGAAGCTTTCTTT
NA,TRBV7-9,TRBJ2-7,few,CASSLGPGENYEQYF,TGTGCCAGCAGCTTAGGTCCGGGGGAGAACTACGAGCAGTACTTC
NA,TRBV20-1,TRBJ1-1,many,CSARDSGRGNTEAFF,TGCAGTGCTAGAGATTCAGGGAGGGGGAACACTGAAGCTTTCTTT
NA,TRBV11-2,TRBJ2-1,NA,CASSPPGKSSYNEQFF,TGTGCCAGCAGCCCTCCGGGGAAGAGCTCCTACAATGAGCAGTTCTTC
NA,TRBV20-1,TRBJ2-5,NA,CSAYKETQYF,TGCAGTGCCTATAAAGAGACCCAGTACTTC
NA,TRBV19,TRBJ2-7,NA,CASSIVQGSYEQYF,TGTGCCAGTAGTATCGTACAGGGTTCCTACGAGCAGTACTTC
NA,TRBV6-6,TRBJ1-6,NA,CASRKEGLTNSPLHF,TGTGCCAGCAGAAAGGAGGGGCTCACGAATTCACCCCTCCACTTT
TRBD1,TRBV20-1,TRBJ1-5,many,CSARDVTGGYSNQPQHF,TGCAGTGCTAGAGATGTTACAGGGGGTTATAGCAATCAGCCCCAGCATTTT
NA,TRBV3-1,TRBJ2-6,many,CASSQRFPGANVLTF,TGTGCCAGCAGCCAACGATTCCCTGGGGCCAACGTCCTGACTTTC
TRBD1,TRBV9,TRBJ2-3,many,CASSVRGPPDTQYF,TGTGCCAGCAGCGTGAGGGGGCCCCCAGATACGCAGTATTTT
NA,TRBV13,TRBJ2-1,many,CASSRLRAGTDDYNEQFF,TGTGCCAGCAGCCGGCTCCGGGCGGGGACAGATGATTACAATGAGCAGTTCTTC
NA,TRBV6-1,TRBJ2-7,NA,CASHREFSYEQYF,TGTGCCAGTCACAGGGAATTTTCCTACGAGCAGTACTTC
TRBD2,TRBV18,TRBJ2-1,many,CASSPPTSGGNFYNEQFF,TGTGCCAGCTCACCCCCTACTAGCGGAGGGAACTTCTACAATGAGCAGTTCTTC
TRBD2,TRBV5-6,TRBJ2-7,many,CASSLGLAKEQYF,TGTGCCAGCAGCCTGGGACTAGCCAAGGAGCAGTACTTC
NA,TRBV29-1,TRBJ2-7,NA,CSVAEQWNSYEQYF,TGCAGCGTTGCTGAGCAGTGGAACTCCTACGAGCAGTACTTC
TRBD1,TRBV29-1,TRBJ2-7,many,CSVEILTGFSEQYF,TGCAGCGTTGAAATCCTGACAGGGTTCTCCGAGCAGTACTTC
NA,TRBV4-3,TRBJ2-2,many,CASSQGLERGAGELFF,TGCGCCAGCAGCCAAGGACTGGAGAGAGGGGCCGGGGAGCTGTTTTTT
NA,TRBV30,TRBJ1-1,NA,CAWGAQANTEAFF,TGTGCCTGGGGGGCACAGGCGAACACTGAAGCTTTCTTT
NA,TRBV6-4,TRBJ2-2,many,CASSPKEAGELFF,TGTGCCAGCAGCCCCAAAGAAGCCGGGGAGCTGTTTTTT
TRBD2,TRBV4-1,TRBJ2-5,NA,CASSQALRGSKETQYF,TGCGCCAGCAGCCAAGCGTTGCGGGGGAGCAAAGAGACCCAGTACTTC
NA,TRBV27,TRBJ1-1,many,CASSSTDRANTEAFF,TGTGCCAGCAGTTCTACGGACAGAGCGAACACTGAAGCTTTCTTT
TRBD2,TRBV20-1,TRBJ2-3,once,CSADLTSGRSDTQYF,TGCAGTGCTGACCTGACTAGCGGGAGGTCAGATACGCAGTATTTT
NA,TRBV12-3/TRBV12-4,TRBJ2-2,NA,CASSFNYRLTNTGELFF,TGTGCCAGCAGTTTTAATTATCGTTTGACGAACACCGGGGAGCTGTTTTTT
NA,TRBV12-3/TRBV12-4,TRBJ1-1,many,CASKAALNTEAFF,TGTGCCAGCAAGGCCGCCTTGAACACTGAAGCTTTCTTT
NA,TRBV18,TRBJ2-7,many,CASSQPGLTAYEQYF,TGTGCCAGCTCTCAACCGGGACTTACAGCCTACGAGCAGTACTTC
NA,TRBV12-3/TRBV12-4,TRBJ1-5,few,CASSLDSQPQHF,TGTGCCAGCAGTTTAGATAGTCAGCCCCAGCATTTT
NA,TRBV11-1,TRBJ2-1,few,CASSFSDSHNEQFF,TGTGCCAGCAGCTTCTCGGACAGTCACAATGAGCAGTTCTTC
NA,TRBV15,TRBJ2-5,many,CATSRGGSQETQYF,TGTGCCACCAGCAGAGGGGGATCCCAAGAGACCCAGTACTTC
TRBD1,TRBV5-6,TRBJ2-6,many,CASSRLGTGSSGANVLTF,TGTGCCAGCAGCCGGTTAGGGACAGGGTCGTCTGGGGCCAACGTCCTGACTTTC
NA,TRBV5-1,TRBJ2-7,many,CASSARYEQYF,TGCGCCAGCAGCGCGAGATACGAGCAGTACTTC
NA,TRBV6-5,TRBJ2-3,many,CASRLTGTDTQYF,TGTGCCAGCAGGTTGACGGGCACAGATACGCAGTATTTT
NA,TRBV6-6,TRBJ1-5,few,CATGVRIGNQPQHF,TGTGCCACCGGGGTGAGGATCGGCAATCAGCCCCAGCATTTT
TRBD2,TRBV29-1,TRBJ2-7,few,CSGGASGRSEQYF,TGCAGCGGGGGGGCTAGCGGGAGATCCGAGCAGTACTTC
NA,TRBV30,TRBJ1-1,many,CAWETVNTEAFF,TGTGCCTGGGAGACGGTGAACACTGAAGCTTTCTTT
NA,TRBV20-1,TRBJ2-7,NA,CSVEGEGNEQYF,TGCAGTGTGGAGGGAGAGGGTAACGAGCAGTACTTC
NA,TRBV20-1,TRBJ2-3,NA,CSAGDAGTSDTQYF,TGCAGTGCCGGGGACGCCGGGACCTCAGATACGCAGTATTTT
NA,TRBV6-5,TRBJ1-1,many,CASSSKQANTEAFF,TGTGCCAGCAGTTCTAAACAAGCTAACACTGAAGCTTTCTTT